This is a list of T cell receptor beta chains from one sample in a study of T cell repertoires in cytomegalovirus infection. Using its own MiXCR run on the reads, TCRdb lists one record per CDR3 protein. Here the sample spans a few hundred thousand distinct CDR3 sequences, 15% to 20% being singletons. What was sequenced was PBMCs. These receptors originate from a human donor in good health (CMV status not recorded). Some clones in this sample may be carry-over from other donors' samples. Each CDR3 is given without its conserved first and last residue. The order of the fields is CDR3 length, J gene, V gene, CDR3 protein.

CDR3 length: 8; J gene: TRBJ1-1; V gene: TRBV7-9; CDR3 protein: ASSFLEAF
CDR3 length: 12; J gene: TRBJ1-1; V gene: TRBV6-2/TRBV6-3; CDR3 protein: ASGTNAGGTEAF
CDR3 length: 12; J gene: TRBJ1-5; V gene: TRBV2; CDR3 protein: ASSDDRGTQPQH
CDR3 length: 14; J gene: TRBJ2-5; V gene: TRBV7-9; CDR3 protein: ASSPLSAGRPETQY
CDR3 length: 10; J gene: TRBJ2-1; V gene: TRBV7-8; CDR3 protein: ASEGQHNEQF
CDR3 length: 11; J gene: TRBJ2-1; V gene: TRBV12-3/TRBV12-4; CDR3 protein: ASSGTEGNEQF
CDR3 length: 14; J gene: TRBJ2-1; V gene: TRBV14; CDR3 protein: ASSQVRMLPAGEQF
CDR3 length: 17; J gene: TRBJ2-1; V gene: TRBV13; CDR3 protein: ASSLVTLLSGGSSNEQF
CDR3 length: 12; J gene: TRBJ1-4; V gene: TRBV2; CDR3 protein: ASSVRREDEKLF
CDR3 length: 11; J gene: TRBJ2-2; V gene: TRBV19; CDR3 protein: ASTDPNTGELF
CDR3 length: 10; J gene: TRBJ1-1; V gene: TRBV12-3/TRBV12-4; CDR3 protein: ASTPGHTEAF
CDR3 length: 16; J gene: TRBJ1-1; V gene: TRBV4-2; CDR3 protein: ASSQDGPSDGMNTEAF
CDR3 length: 13; J gene: TRBJ1-4; V gene: TRBV6-6; CDR3 protein: ASSFSPEVGEKLF
CDR3 length: 11; J gene: TRBJ2-1; V gene: TRBV27; CDR3 protein: ARSSGRRNEQF
CDR3 length: 14; J gene: TRBJ2-7; V gene: TRBV10-3; CDR3 protein: AISEPGQVATYEQY
CDR3 length: 10; J gene: TRBJ2-3; V gene: TRBV12-3/TRBV12-4; CDR3 protein: ASAGTSDTQY
CDR3 length: 13; J gene: TRBJ2-2; V gene: TRBV7-2; CDR3 protein: ASRFDRVKTGELF
CDR3 length: 14; J gene: TRBJ2-3; V gene: TRBV7-2; CDR3 protein: ASSSRLAGNTDTQY
CDR3 length: 15; J gene: TRBJ2-1; V gene: TRBV11-2; CDR3 protein: ASSLTVSGPPYNEQF
CDR3 length: 10; J gene: TRBJ1-5; V gene: TRBV28; CDR3 protein: ASRVGNQPQH
CDR3 length: 10; J gene: TRBJ1-5; V gene: TRBV23-1; CDR3 protein: ASSQSAQPQH
CDR3 length: 13; J gene: TRBJ2-7; V gene: TRBV23-1; CDR3 protein: ASSQFSTESYEQY
CDR3 length: 13; J gene: TRBJ1-1; V gene: TRBV6-6; CDR3 protein: ASSYYQGMNTEAF
CDR3 length: 11; J gene: TRBJ2-1; V gene: TRBV4-1; CDR3 protein: ASSQPSWNEQF
CDR3 length: 12; J gene: TRBJ2-1; V gene: TRBV10-3; CDR3 protein: AMRSGENYNEQF
CDR3 length: 10; J gene: TRBJ2-3; V gene: TRBV7-9; CDR3 protein: ASSFGSQTQY
CDR3 length: 12; J gene: TRBJ2-2; V gene: TRBV11-3; CDR3 protein: ASSFGHRTGELF
CDR3 length: 10; J gene: TRBJ2-7; V gene: TRBV7-9; CDR3 protein: ASSLDRGEQY
CDR3 length: 17; J gene: TRBJ1-6; V gene: TRBV6-5; CDR3 protein: ASSYSRSQGSSYNSPLH
CDR3 length: 13; J gene: TRBJ1-2; V gene: TRBV7-9; CDR3 protein: ASRGSQGTDYGYT
CDR3 length: 12; J gene: TRBJ1-1; V gene: TRBV4-2; CDR3 protein: ASSHSGGNTEAF
CDR3 length: 13; J gene: TRBJ2-3; V gene: TRBV6-8; CDR3 protein: ASSPPGSYTDTQY
CDR3 length: 13; J gene: TRBJ1-3; V gene: TRBV7-9; CDR3 protein: ASSSYDRAGNTIY
CDR3 length: 15; J gene: TRBJ1-5; V gene: TRBV27; CDR3 protein: ASRGLQGQPSNQPQH
CDR3 length: 10; J gene: TRBJ2-5; V gene: TRBV20-1; CDR3 protein: SARTSRETQY
CDR3 length: 12; J gene: TRBJ2-7; V gene: TRBV29-1; CDR3 protein: SVEVDRGTYEQY
CDR3 length: 14; J gene: TRBJ2-7; V gene: TRBV28; CDR3 protein: ASSLLGTGAIEGQY
CDR3 length: 13; J gene: TRBJ2-6; V gene: TRBV11-2; CDR3 protein: ASSRREAGANVLT
CDR3 length: 11; J gene: TRBJ2-7; V gene: TRBV28; CDR3 protein: AIRTGLGYEQY
CDR3 length: 15; J gene: TRBJ2-3; V gene: TRBV11-2; CDR3 protein: ASSPFTPGQRTDTQY
CDR3 length: 11; J gene: TRBJ1-4; V gene: TRBV20-1; CDR3 protein: SASPGGDEKLF
CDR3 length: 14; J gene: TRBJ2-1; V gene: TRBV15; CDR3 protein: ATSRLGGSAYNEQS